Here is one T cell receptor (beta chain) with its context. No antigen is known for it. The sample belongs to a study of cytomegalovirus exposure and HLA in healthy donors. The PCR ran on 60 Vbeta and 13 Jbeta primers. Here immunoSEQ multiplex PCR was the method, and the copy in TCRdb shows in-frame clones only, minus some. The repertoire consists of around 130,000 clones, with about four fifths occurring once and the leading ten covering 5% to 6%. Regarding the study as a whole: Around 18,000 TCR beta sequences were associated with HLA alleles at 0.05 false discovery rate in a later analysis. Later analysis suggested links between common viral pathogens and several top significant clusters. Most observed TCR sequences were rare, whereas some public TCRs were detected in many donors.

The source material was PBMCs. This clonotype was sampled from a man aged 25-40 years in good health and CMV-seronegative.

The CDR3 DNA reads as TGCGCCAGCAGCCAAGAGGGGGCAGGGGGCACTGAAGCTTTCTTT. Its protein product is CASSQEGAGGTEAFF. The chain links TRBV4-1 to TRBJ1-1; 7 bases fit TRBD1. V lost 0 bases to trimming and J lost 4 bases; unmatched junction nucleotides: 5. The CDR3 contains 15 residues. Germline V gene sequence: CDR1 MGHRA, CDR2 YSYEKL.